Following are 30 T cell receptor beta chains from one sample sequenced in a study of T cells expressing NK-cell markers. TCRdb derives one entry per CDR3 protein from the 5' RACE reads, leaving out DNA. This sample's clone table lists 500,000 or so distinct CDR3 sequences. The sequencing sample was made of blood T cells: a sorted CD56 or NKG2C T cell subset, CD4+ or CD8+ T cells, or bulk PBMC T cells (not recorded which). The receptors shown here come from a man between 18 and 29 years old in good health.

The J gene is TRBJ1-2, the V gene TRBV5-6; TCRdb designates TRBD1, a call that cannot be tested without DNA. This CDR3 contains 15 residues. Germline V gives CDR1 SGHDT, CDR2 YYEEEE. This CDR3 reads CASSVSGGASYGYTF.

This sequence joins TRBV20-1 and TRBJ2-5. CDR3 length equals 15 residues. Germline V gene sequence: CDR1 DFQATT, CDR2 SNEGSKA (reference sequence). CDR3 loop: CSARDLLAGRETQYF.

The genes are TRBV28 and TRBJ2-1; the TCRdb call, TRBD1, lacks DNA for checking. The CDR3 runs to 15 residues. CDR1 MDHEN and CDR2 SYDVKM come from the germline V gene. The CDR3 sequence: CASSLMPQGRDEQFF.

V usage is TRBV2 and J usage is TRBJ1-2. CDR1 and CDR2 from the germline V gene are SNHLY and FYNNEI. This CDR3 has 13 residues. The CDR3 protein is CASSGPNRDGYTF.

This chain links TRBV29-1 with TRBJ1-4; TCRdb's D gene call, TRBD1, goes unchecked for lack of DNA. Germline CDR1 and CDR2: SQVTM and ANQGSEA. CDR3 length: 15 amino acids. The CDR3 region is CSVQGRRDGNEKLFF.

The V and J genes are TRBV24-1 and TRBJ2-5; TCRdb's D call, TRBD1, is unchecked because there is no DNA. CDR1 is KGHDR and CDR2 is SFDVKD in the germline V gene. This CDR3 comprises 15 residues. The CDR3 region is CATSDRDDLQETQYF.

The chain employs TRBV28 and TRBJ2-2. The CDR3 sequence is 13 residues long. CDR1 is MDHEN, CDR2 SYDVKM, per germline. The CDR3 here is CASSMRRTGELFF.

This rearrangement joins TRBV11-3 to TRBJ2-3; TCRdb proposes TRBD2, but this gene call is untestable without DNA. Germline V gene lookup returns CDR1 SGHNT and CDR2 YENEEA. The CDR3 sequence is 15 residues long. CDR3 region: CASSSLAGMTDTQYF.

The chain is built from TRBV7-8 and TRBJ2-1; TCRdb designates TRBD2, a call that cannot be tested without DNA. CDR1 is SGHVS, CDR2 FQNEAQ, per germline. CDR3 length equals 15 residues. This CDR3 is CASSSIADPYNEQFF.

This chain links TRBV12-3 or TRBV12-4 with TRBJ1-2; with no DNA, the TCRdb D assignment of TRBD1 cannot be verified. The CDR3 totals 14 residues. Here the CDR3 reads CASSIGDSNYGYTF.

This chain uses TRBV25-1 with TRBJ1-2; as DNA is missing, the TRBD1 call by TCRdb cannot be tested. Germline values: CDR1 MGHDK, CDR2 SYGVNS. The CDR3 runs 16 residues. The CDR3 loop is CASSVLRTGGYYGYTF.

The rearrangement links TRBV15 to TRBJ2-3; TCRdb reports TRBD1, a call that lacks DNA to check it against. Germline lookup yields CDR1 LNHNV and CDR2 YYDKDF (reference sequence). The CDR3 consists of 18 residues. CDR3 loop: CATSSRGARGPRTDTQYF.

V usage is TRBV24-1 and J usage is TRBJ2-2; the TCRdb call, TRBD2, lacks DNA for checking. This CDR3 is built from 14 residues. The germline V gene encodes CDR1 KGHDR and CDR2 SFDVKD. The CDR3 loop is CAASGTRDTGELFF.

The CDR3 sequence: CSDRRGGDYGYTF. The rearrangement links TRBV29-1 to TRBJ1-2; the D call from TCRdb, TRBD1, cannot be confirmed without DNA. This CDR3 has 13 residues. Per the germline V gene, CDR1 is SQVTM and CDR2 is ANQGSEA.

The V and J genes are TRBV10-3 and TRBJ2-2. CDR1 ENHRY and CDR2 SYGVKD come from the germline V gene. This CDR3 has 19 amino acids. CDR3 loop: CAISESYVLWSWNTGELFF.

The chain is built from TRBV12-3 or TRBV12-4 and TRBJ2-2; TCRdb's D call, TRBD2, is unchecked because there is no DNA. This CDR3 contains 17 residues. The CDR3 loop reads CASSFQLADHYAGELFF.

The chain links TRBV9 to TRBJ2-2. CDR3 size: 14 residues. Germline V gene lookup returns CDR1 SGDLS and CDR2 YYNGEE. CDR3 region: CASSVTSNTGELFF.

This CDR3 reads CASITYRWGGDTEAFF. The chain uses TRBV12-3 or TRBV12-4 and TRBJ1-1. The CDR3 extends over 16 amino acids.

The gene calls are TRBV7-2 and TRBJ2-2; TCRdb proposes TRBD1, but this gene call is untestable without DNA. Germline-derived CDR1 and CDR2 are SGHTA and FQGNSA. This CDR3 spans 16 amino acids. The chain's CDR3 is CASSTRSGTVSGELFF.

J is TRBJ1-1 and V is TRBV12-3 or TRBV12-4. The CDR3 has 13 amino acids. The CDR3 is CASSFSLNTEAFF.

This rearrangement joins TRBV27 to TRBJ2-5; TCRdb's D call of TRBD1 is untestable without DNA. Per germline, CDR1 MNHEY and CDR2 SMNVEV (reference sequence). This CDR3 is 14 amino acids long. The CDR3 reads CASRRGRRQETQYF.

The rearrangement joins TRBV20-1 to TRBJ1-1. Germline-derived CDR1 and CDR2 are DFQATT and SNEGSKA (reference sequence). This CDR3 contains 13 residues. CDR3 region: CSARNVREFEAFF.

The V and J genes are TRBV4-3 and TRBJ1-4. This CDR3 contains 15 residues. From germline, CDR1 is LGHNA and CDR2 YSLEER. CDR3 sequence: CASSQRQLVGEKLFF.

This sequence joins TRBV15 and TRBJ2-5; TCRdb reports TRBD2, a call that lacks DNA to check it against. The CDR3 totals 15 residues. Germline V gene sequence: CDR1 LNHNV, CDR2 YYDKDF (reference sequence). CDR3 region: CATSRDLAGLKTQYF.

This CDR3 is CASSSRSGTVYSGNTIYF. The chain recombines TRBV5-1 with TRBJ1-3. CDR1 is SGHRS and CDR2 is YFSETQ in the germline V gene. This CDR3 spans 18 amino acids.

The rearrangement joins TRBV12-3 or TRBV12-4 to TRBJ2-3; TCRdb designates TRBD2, a call that cannot be tested without DNA. The CDR3 has 16 residues. This CDR3 is CASSPPGGRSTDTQYF.

The chain combines TRBV7-8 with TRBJ2-6; TCRdb's D gene call, TRBD1, goes unchecked for lack of DNA. From germline, CDR1 is SGHVS and CDR2 FQNEAQ. The CDR3 extends over 17 amino acids. This chain's CDR3 is CASSLLDSGSGANVLTF.

This sequence joins TRBV24-1 and TRBJ2-5; TCRdb indicates TRBD2, and absent DNA this call remains unverified. Germline loops: CDR1 KGHDR, CDR2 SFDVKD. The CDR3 extends over 15 amino acids. CDR3 protein: CATRPLAGEEETQYF.

V and J are TRBV15 and TRBJ1-1; the TRBD1 assignment by TCRdb is unverifiable without DNA. From germline, CDR1 is LNHNV and CDR2 YYDKDF (reference sequence). The CDR3 is made up of 13 amino acids. CDR3 loop: CATSPQGFAEAFF.

This chain connects TRBV29-1 to TRBJ1-5; TCRdb gives TRBD1 as the D gene, but with no DNA this cannot be confirmed. CDR1 is SQVTM, CDR2 ANQGSEA, per germline. CDR3 size: 13 residues. The CDR3 reads CSVEGQGDQPQHF.